This TCR beta chain was identified during a study of blood T cell repertoires in COVID-19. Study-wide context: COVID-19 samples, acute and convalescent, were from the United States, Italy and Spain. Nucleic acid was either cDNA or gDNA, and it came from T cells, B-cell-depleted T cells, or PBMCs.

Authors' analysis steps: Researchers report that nucleated cell counts were estimated from reference gene primer amplification. Here immunoSEQ multiplex PCR was the method, and the copy in TCRdb shows in-frame clones only, minus some. The DNA was the basis for D and trimming; V, J and clone size are from that table. Of around 70,000 clones in the sample, approximately 84% were seen once. Germline V gene sequence: CDR1 MDHEN, CDR2 SYDVKM. This CDR3 contains 17 residues. V gave up 2 bases and J gave up 6 bases; unmatched junction bases: 10. Seattle researchers signed up patients amid active infection and tracked them longitudinally.

Sequenced: peripheral blood. The chain combines TRBV28 with TRBJ1-5; the match to TRBD1 covers 10 bases. The sequence was obtained from a man between 45 and 60 years old with COVID-19, enrolled during active disease. CDR3: CASSLKAGQGGSQPQHF. Here the CDR3 DNA reads TGTGCCAGCAGTTTAAAGGCAGGACAGGGGGGTTCTCAGCCCCAGCATTTT.